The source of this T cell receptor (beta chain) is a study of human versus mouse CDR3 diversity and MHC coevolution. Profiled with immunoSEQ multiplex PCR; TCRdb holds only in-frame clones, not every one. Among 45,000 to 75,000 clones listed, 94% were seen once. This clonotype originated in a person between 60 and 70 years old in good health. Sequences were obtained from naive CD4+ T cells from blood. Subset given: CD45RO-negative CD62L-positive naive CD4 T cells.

CDR3 in amino acids: CASSDLGTGHEKLFF. CDR3 nucleotide sequence: TGTGCCAGCAGCGACCTCGGGACAGGGCATGAAAAACTGTTTTTT. This chain connects TRBV27 to TRBJ1-4; the match to TRBD1 covers 9 bases. V shed 6 bases, J shed 6 bases, and the junction held 8 bases outside the gene matches. Looked up from germline, CDR1 is MNHEY and CDR2 is SMNVEV (reference sequence). This CDR3 is built from 15 residues.